This TCR beta chain is from a study of cytomegalovirus exposure and HLA in healthy donors. About this clone itself: The antigen remains undetermined.

Findings and caveats of the study: Several of the most significant clusters appeared linked to common viral pathogens, based on a later analysis. Donor immune exposure was known only as CMV serostatus. Earlier results showed most TCR beta V segments being productive about 87% or about 30% of the time. For most TCR sequences rarity was the rule, although some public TCRs occurred in many donors.

PCR was performed using 60 Vbeta and 13 Jbeta primers. The repertoire was sequenced with immunoSEQ multiplex PCR; TCRdb's copy has only in-frame clones and lacks some. The table includes 200,000 to 250,000 clones, about three quarters detected once. The receptor was derived from a woman aged 55-69 years in good health and CMV-seropositive. Sequenced input: PBMCs.

CDR3 protein: CASSPLTAGSGANVLTF. The CDR3 nucleotides are TGTGCCAGCAGCCCTTTGACAGCGGGCTCTGGGGCCAACGTCCTGACTTTC. The chain employs TRBV4-2 and TRBJ2-6; weak D call: TRBD2 (6 bases). This CDR3 has 17 amino acids. Trimming cost V 4 bases and J 0 bases, with 13 bases left between them. CDR1 is LGHNA and CDR2 is YNFKEQ in the germline V gene.